The TCR beta chain described here comes from a study of PD-L1 blockade in urothelial cancer. Turning to the study itself: About 90% of the roughly 30 patients were men with bladder-origin urothelial cancer. Analysis of the blood was performed 3 weeks (second dose) and 6 weeks after treatment start.

V shed 5 bases, J shed 1 base, and the junction held 4 bases outside the gene matches. The CDR3 runs 14 residues. CDR1 and CDR2 (germline): MGHRA, YSYEKL. Profiling relied on immunoSEQ multiplex PCR, and the TCRdb table lists in-frame clones only, not all of them. The sample holds about 57,000 clones, about four fifths seen once. Specified time point: pretreatment peripheral blood. Patients suffered from locally advanced or metastatic urothelial carcinoma. The number of samples from each patient was between 1 and 8, taken pretreatment and on-treatment. The TCR comes from a man between 65 and 85 years old with urothelial cancer. V usage is TRBV4-1 and J usage is TRBJ2-5, with 7 bases fitting TRBD1. Sample: PBMCs, taken around atezolizumab (anti-PD-L1) treatment. The CDR3 DNA sequence: TGCGCCAGCAGCTCCGACAGGGTCCAAGAGACCCAGTACTTC. Amino acid sequence: CASSSDRVQETQYF.